Listed here are 18 T cell receptor beta chains from one sample, sequenced in a study of shared clonotypes between healthy human individuals (TCRdb year 2020). Receptor amplification or capture employed the immunoSEQ multiplex PCR assay. What TCRdb holds here is the immuneACCESS table cut down to in-frame rearrangements. Part of the clones is not present; checked against another copy, under half of the missing clones reflect an unresolved V gene, and the others are unexplained. The sample table records about 1.5 million clones; 95% to 99% of these occur just once. Of the sample, around 0.47% falls within the top ten clones. The source material was naive CD4+ T cells sorted from blood. What this sample's cell subset or site label stands for: CD45RA+ positively selected. All receptors derive from a man between 25 and 39 years old in good health.

CDR3: CASNNRINEKLFF. Written as DNA, the CDR3 is TGTGCCAGTAATAACAGGATCAATGAAAAACTGTTTTTT. This sequence joins TRBV19 and TRBJ1-4, with a tentative D call TRBD1 (5 bases). Trimming left V 7 bases short and J 5 bases short, with 11 bases between. This CDR3 spans 13 amino acids. Germline V lookup: CDR1 LNHDA, CDR2 SQIVND (reference sequence). Full variable domain (outside the CDR3, taken from reference TRBV19 and TRBJ1-4): DGGITQSPKYLFRKEGQNVTLSCEQNLNHDAMYWYRQDPGQGLRLIYYSQIVNDFQKGDIAEGYSVSREKKESFPLTVTSAQKNPTAFYLCASNNRINEKLFFGSGTQLSVL.

In its sample, this clone was seen once. The V gene is TRBV14, the J gene TRBJ2-1, with TRBD1 matching 10 bases. The CDR3 loop spans 15 amino acids. Germline V gene lookup returns CDR1 SGHDN and CDR2 FVKESK. J gave up 6 bases and V 2 bases, and 4 bases lay outside the gene matches. The CDR3 here is CASSQRQGAGNEQFF. In DNA, the CDR3 is TGTGCCAGCAGCCAACGACAGGGGGCAGGCAATGAGCAGTTCTTC.

This chain uses TRBV5-4 with TRBJ2-4, with D hard to call. Germline CDR1 and CDR2: SGHNT and YYREEE (reference sequence). CDR3 length: 15 amino acids. The germline V and J ends were trimmed by 0 bases and 2 bases, with 9 bases remaining between them. The CDR3 sequence: CASSLGMQTKNIQYF. In DNA, the CDR3 is TGTGCCAGCAGCTTGGGGATGCAGACCAAAAACATTCAGTACTTC.

The table lists this clone with a count of one. The chain links TRBV9 to TRBJ2-5, with D tentatively TRBD1 (5 bases). Trimming shortened V by 3 bases and J by 7 bases, and 16 bases separated the two germline ends. The CDR3 totals 14 residues. Germline V CDR1 and CDR2: SGDLS, YYNGEE. The CDR3 protein is CASSATTVPGTQYF. The CDR3 DNA reads TGTGCCAGCAGCGCCACGACAGTACCAGGGACCCAGTACTTC.

The V gene is TRBV6-5, the J gene TRBJ2-1, with D possibly being TRBD1 or TRBD2 (6 bases each). V was shortened by 6 bases and J by 13 bases, with 22 bases between the two germline ends. This CDR3 is 14 amino acids long. CDR1 MNHEY and CDR2 SVGAGI come from the germline V gene. CDR3 DNA sequence: TGTGCCAGCAGACCTGCTGACAGGCGGGGAGGCCAGTTCTTC. Translated, it gives CASRPADRRGGQFF.

J is TRBJ2-7 and V is TRBV6-5; D unclear. Trimming cost V 0 bases and J 0 bases, with 9 bases left between them. Germline V lookup: CDR1 MNHEY, CDR2 SVGAGI. This CDR3 region has 15 residues. The CDR3 is CASSYSLVSSYEQYF. In nucleotides, the CDR3 is TGTGCCAGCAGTTACTCTTTGGTGAGCTCCTACGAGCAGTACTTC.

The chain carries TRBV5-4 and TRBJ2-7; 9 positions agree with TRBD2. The V and J ends lost 3 bases and 4 bases, in that order; junction bases with no gene match: 14. Germline V gene lookup returns CDR1 SGHNT and CDR2 YYREEE (reference sequence). The CDR3 extends over 17 amino acids. This chain's CDR3 is CASSSLSTGTSRYEQYF. DNA for the CDR3: TGTGCCAGCAGCTCACTGTCAACCGGGACTAGCAGATACGAGCAGTACTTC.

This chain links TRBV7-3 with TRBJ1-5; D ambiguous. V lost 3 bases, J lost 2 bases, and 5 bases lay in between. The CDR3 sequence is 13 residues long. CDR1 is SGHTA, CDR2 FQGTGA, per germline. As DNA, the CDR3 is TGTGCCAGCAGCTTTCGTGGCAATCAGCCCCAGCATTTT. Translation gives CASSFRGNQPQHF.

The CDR3 DNA follows: TGTGCCAGCAGCCCCAGACACGGACAGGGACAGGCGAATGAGCAGTTCTTC. This encodes CASSPRHGQGQANEQFF. The V and J genes are TRBV7-9 and TRBJ2-1, with 8 bases lining up with TRBD1. The trim removed 5 bases at V and 7 bases at J, leaving 16 bases unmatched. The CDR3 consists of 17 residues. The germline V gene encodes CDR1 SEHNR and CDR2 FQNEAQ (reference sequence).

The chain recombines TRBV11-3 with TRBJ2-1; TRBD1 might be the D (6 bases). Germline V gives CDR1 SGHNT, CDR2 YENEEA. CDR3 length: 15 amino acids. The ends were cut back, 5 bases at V and 3 bases at J, with 14 bases in the middle. CDR3 nucleotide sequence: TGTGCCAGCAGCCCCGGGCAGGGGTACTACAATGAGCAGTTCTTC. Its protein product is CASSPGQGYYNEQFF.

In its sample, this clone was seen once. V is TRBV27 and J is TRBJ2-2; TRBD1 matches at 7 bases. J was trimmed by 3 bases and V by 6 bases; bases with no gene match: 7. The CDR3 is made up of 15 amino acids. CDR1 and CDR2 (germline): MNHEY, SMNVEV (reference sequence). CDR3 amino acids: CASRFDRVDTGELFF. DNA of the CDR3: TGTGCCAGCAGATTCGACAGGGTGGACACCGGGGAGCTGTTTTTT.

The V and J genes are TRBV28 and TRBJ1-2; D is uncertain. V was clipped by 1 base and J by 6 bases, with 3 bases between them. This CDR3 region has 11 residues. Germline lookup yields CDR1 MDHEN and CDR2 SYDVKM. The CDR3 DNA reads as TGTGCCAGCAGTTTATTTAATGGCTACACCTTC. It yields the protein CASSLFNGYTF.

The rearrangement joins TRBV6-5 to TRBJ2-3, with D perhaps matching TRBD2 (6 bases). Germline loops: CDR1 MNHEY, CDR2 SVGAGI. Trimming stripped 7 bases from V and 0 bases from J, with 14 bases between. CDR3 length: 15 amino acids. The DNA for the CDR3 is TGTGCCAGCACCAAAATGGGGGGAAGCACAGATACGCAGTATTTT. Its protein is CASTKMGGSTDTQYF.

This chain's CDR3 is CASSYNRRGLGDEQFF. The CDR3 DNA follows: TGTGCCAGCAGTTACAACAGGCGAGGATTGGGCGATGAGCAGTTCTTC. The chain uses TRBV27 and TRBJ2-1, with D perhaps TRBD1 (5 bases). This CDR3 is 16 amino acids long. The germline CDR1 and CDR2 sequences are MNHEY and SMNVEV (reference sequence). V was pared by 4 bases and J by 8 bases, with 21 bases between.

This clone was detected only once. The V call is TRBV5-1, the J call TRBJ2-3; 8 bases are a match to TRBD1. The length of the CDR3 is 15 residues. Per the germline V gene, CDR1 is SGHRS and CDR2 is YFSETQ. With V trimmed by 4 bases and J by 4 bases, 8 bases remained unmatched. CDR3 nucleotide sequence: TGCGCCAGCAGCCGATGGACAGGGTCCCCAGATACGCAGTATTTT. It encodes CASSRWTGSPDTQYF. The variable domain in full, with the rest retrieved from reference TRBV5-1 and TRBJ2-3, is KAGVTQTPRYLIKTRGQQVTLSCSPISGHRSVSWYQQTPGQGLQFLFEYFSETQRNKGNFPGRFSGRQFSNSRSEMNVSTLELGDSALYLCASSRWTGSPDTQYFGPGTRLTVL.

The count of this clone is one. The J gene is TRBJ2-7, the V gene TRBV2; D possibly corresponds to TRBD1 (6 bases). V dropped 3 bases and J dropped 3 bases, with 9 bases sitting between them. This CDR3 has 13 residues. From germline, CDR1 is SNHLY and CDR2 FYNNEI. In DNA form, the CDR3 reads TGTGCCAGCAGTGAGCGGACAGTCTACGAGCAGTACTTC. It encodes CASSERTVYEQYF. Full variable domain (missing parts from reference TRBV2 and TRBJ2-7): EPEVTQTPSHQVTQMGQEVILRCVPISNHLYFYWYRQILGQKVEFLVSFYNNEISEKSEIFDDQFSVERPDGSNFTLKIRSTKLEDSAMYFCASSERTVYEQYFGPGTRLTVT.

The chain carries TRBV10-3 and TRBJ2-7; D perhaps matches TRBD2 (5 bases). This CDR3 has 16 amino acids. From germline, CDR1 is ENHRY and CDR2 SYGVKD. Trimming shortened V by 3 bases and J by 1 base, and 16 bases separated the two germline ends. In nucleotides, the CDR3 is TGTGCCATCAGTGATTACAGCGGAGATAATTCCTACGAGCAGTACTTC. Translating gives CAISDYSGDNSYEQYF.

The chain joins TRBV28 to TRBJ2-1; TRBD2 agrees at 7 bases. V was pared by 5 bases and J by 4 bases, with 14 bases of the junction left unmatched. Germline-derived CDR1 and CDR2 are MDHEN and SYDVKM. This CDR3 comprises 17 residues. The CDR3 here is CASSPTVLAGEYNEQFF. The CDR3 nucleotides read TGTGCCAGCAGTCCCACTGTATTGGCGGGAGAATACAATGAGCAGTTCTTC.